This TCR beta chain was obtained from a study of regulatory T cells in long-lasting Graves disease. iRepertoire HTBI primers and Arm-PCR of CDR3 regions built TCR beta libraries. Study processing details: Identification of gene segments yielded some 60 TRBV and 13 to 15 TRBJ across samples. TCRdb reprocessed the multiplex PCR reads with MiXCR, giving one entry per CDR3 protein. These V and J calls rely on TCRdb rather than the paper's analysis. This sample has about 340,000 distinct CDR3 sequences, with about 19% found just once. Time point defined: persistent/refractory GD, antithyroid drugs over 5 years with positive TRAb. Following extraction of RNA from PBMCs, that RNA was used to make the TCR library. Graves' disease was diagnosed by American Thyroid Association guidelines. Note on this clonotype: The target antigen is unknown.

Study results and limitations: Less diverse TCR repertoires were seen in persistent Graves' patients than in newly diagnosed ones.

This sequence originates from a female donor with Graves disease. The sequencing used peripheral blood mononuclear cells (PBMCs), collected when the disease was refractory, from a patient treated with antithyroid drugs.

CDR3 sequence reads: CASSLSTSGGETQYF. DNA of the CDR3: TGTGCCAGCAGCCTATCGACTAGCGGGGGAGAGACCCAGTACTTC. The rearrangement links TRBV7-2 to TRBJ2-5; 12 bases map to TRBD2. Germline values: CDR1 SGHTA, CDR2 FQGNSA. The junction had 5 bases not matched to a gene; V was cut back by 5 bases and J by 4 bases. There are 15 residues in the CDR3.